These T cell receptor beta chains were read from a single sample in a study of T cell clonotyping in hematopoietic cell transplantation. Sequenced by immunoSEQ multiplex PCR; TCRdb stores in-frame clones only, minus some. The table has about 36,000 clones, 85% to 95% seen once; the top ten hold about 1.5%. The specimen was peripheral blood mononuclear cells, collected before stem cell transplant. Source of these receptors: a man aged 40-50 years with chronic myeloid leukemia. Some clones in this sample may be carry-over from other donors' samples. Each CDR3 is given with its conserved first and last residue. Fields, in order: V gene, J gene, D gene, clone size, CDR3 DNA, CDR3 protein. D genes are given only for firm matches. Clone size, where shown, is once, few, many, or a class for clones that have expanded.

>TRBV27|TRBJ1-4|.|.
TGTGCCAGCAGTCGGTGGAGTGCAACTAATGAAAAACTGTTTTTT
CASSRWSATNEKLFF
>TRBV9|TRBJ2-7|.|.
TGTGCCAGCAGCGTCTCGGACAGCTACGAGCAGTACTTC
CASSVSDSYEQYF
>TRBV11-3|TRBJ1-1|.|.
TGTGCCAGCAGCTACGGGGTTGGGAAGACTGAAGCTTTCTTT
CASSYGVGKTEAFF
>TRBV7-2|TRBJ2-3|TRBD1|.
TGTGCCAGCAGCTTACGTGGACAGGGTGGCACAGATACGCAGTATTTT
CASSLRGQGGTDTQYF
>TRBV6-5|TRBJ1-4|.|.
TGTGCCAGCACCTGGGGGGGGCGGGCTAATGAAAAACTGTTTTTT
CASTWGGRANEKLFF
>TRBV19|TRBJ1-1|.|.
TGTGCCAGTAGTATAGGATCGACTGAAGCTTTCTTT
CASSIGSTEAFF
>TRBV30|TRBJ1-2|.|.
TGTGCCTGGAGTCTTACTACCGACGGTGGCTACACCTTC
CAWSLTTDGGYTF
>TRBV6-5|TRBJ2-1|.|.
TGTGCCAGCAGGGACTACACCTACAATGAGCAGTTCTTC
CASRDYTYNEQFF
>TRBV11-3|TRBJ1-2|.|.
TGTGCCAGCAGCTTAGGGGGCCAACTTGGCTACACCTTC
CASSLGGQLGYTF
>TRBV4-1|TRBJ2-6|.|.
TGCGCCAGCAGCCAAGACTTCCGACGGAGCTCTGGGGCCAACGTCCTGACTTTC
CASSQDFRRSSGANVLTF
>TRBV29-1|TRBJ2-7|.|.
TGCAGCGTTGAAGAGGGACACGTGGGTAGCGAGCAGTACTTC
CSVEEGHVGSEQYF
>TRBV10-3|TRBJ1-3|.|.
TGTGCCATCAGTGAGTCGAGTGGCGGGGTAGGAAACACCATATATTTT
CAISESSGGVGNTIYF
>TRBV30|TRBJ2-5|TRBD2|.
TGTGCCTGGATGGTAACAGCGGGGCCCCAGGAGACCCAGTACTTC
CAWMVTAGPQETQYF
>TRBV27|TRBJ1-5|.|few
TGTGCCAGCAGTTTATCTTGGGGATTTCGCAATCAGCCCCAGCATTTT
CASSLSWGFRNQPQHF
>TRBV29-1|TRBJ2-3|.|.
TGCAGCGTTGAATATGCGGATCCTGCTAGCACAGATACGCAGTATTTT
CSVEYADPASTDTQYF
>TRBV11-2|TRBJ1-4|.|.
TGTGCCAGCAGCCTCGGGACGTTTAATGAAAAACTGTTTTTT
CASSLGTFNEKLFF
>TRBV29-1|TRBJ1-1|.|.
TGCAGCGCCTCCAGGGGTGGGGACACTGAAGCTTTCTTT
CSASRGGDTEAFF
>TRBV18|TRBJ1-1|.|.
TGTGCCAGCTCACCTAGCCGGGGGACCACTGAAGCTTTCTTT
CASSPSRGTTEAFF
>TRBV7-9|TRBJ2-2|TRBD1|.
TGTGCCAGCAGCTGGAGACAGGGGGTAGGAACCGGGGAGCTGTTTTTT
CASSWRQGVGTGELFF
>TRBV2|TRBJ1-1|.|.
TGTGCCAGCAGTGAAATGCAGAGTACTGAAGCTTTCTTT
CASSEMQSTEAFF
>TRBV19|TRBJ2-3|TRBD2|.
TGTGCCAGTAGTCGACTAGCCACAGATACGCAGTATTTT
CASSRLATDTQYF
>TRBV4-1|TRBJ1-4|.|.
TGCGCCAGCAGCCAGGAAGACAGGAGAAATGAAAAACTGTTTTTT
CASSQEDRRNEKLFF
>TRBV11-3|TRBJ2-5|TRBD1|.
TGTGCCAGCAGCGCGGGGACAGGGCAAGAGACCCAGTACTTC
CASSAGTGQETQYF
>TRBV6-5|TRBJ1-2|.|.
TGTGCCAGCATGAGGGGACCGAACTATGGCTACACCTTC
CASMRGPNYGYTF
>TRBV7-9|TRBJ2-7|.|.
TGTGCCAGCAGTGCGGGGGACAGGCCCTACGAGCAGTACTTC
CASSAGDRPYEQYF
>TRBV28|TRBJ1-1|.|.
TGTGCCATCTCGGGGGTTCGTCTGTATGGCGGGCTGATCACTGAAGCTTTCTTT
CAISGVRLYGGLITEAFF